This T cell receptor beta chain was profiled in a study of T-cell reconstitution after alpha-beta-depleted transplantation in children. Study findings and constraints: After transplant, at about two months, alpha-beta T cells were reportedly derived from several hundred expanded graft clones. Diversity of TCRbeta at day 60 was high in some patients, arising from surviving recipient T cells and thymic progenitors.

Turning to this clonotype: Its antigen is still unknown.

A TCRbeta library incorporating unique molecular identifiers was prepared. TCRdb analysed the PCR reads with MiXCR anew, one entry per CDR3 protein. The table shows fewer than 700,000 distinct CDR3 sequences, with 13% occurring only once. Unmatched junction bases numbered 12, after V lost 1 base and J lost 2 bases. This CDR3 is built from 17 residues. Germline CDR1 reads SGHRS; CDR2 reads YFSETQ. The chain is built from TRBV5-1 and TRBJ2-7, with TRBD2 matching over 7 bases. The receptor was isolated from a male patient between 10 and 17 years old who had a stem cell transplant for acute myeloid leukemia, so the T cells may come from the graft donor. The specimen comprised PBMCs, mostly from graft donor cells, sampled 360 days after TCRalphabeta/CD19-depleted stem cell transplant. The CDR3 sequence: CASSLPVAGRQTYEQYF. CDR3 sequence (DNA): TGCGCCAGCAGCTTGCCGGTAGCGGGCCGTCAGACCTACGAGCAGTACTTC.